Listed below are T cell receptor beta chains from one sample, sequenced in a study of shared clonotypes between healthy human individuals. Sequencing was performed with immunoSEQ multiplex PCR; in TCRdb, only in-frame clones are kept and a portion is missing. The sample carries about 2 million clones, over 85% recorded once. The sequencing sample was made of naive CD8+ T cells sorted from blood. All receptors derive from a man between 18 and 35 years old in good health. The CDR3 runs from the conserved cysteine through the conserved F or W.

CDR3aa: CASSVGQPTDTQYF
v_gene: TRBV9
j_gene: TRBJ2-3

CDR3aa: CASSDHVGRSVYGYTF
v_gene: TRBV6-4
j_gene: TRBJ1-2

CDR3aa: CASSHPADPQPQHF
v_gene: TRBV23-1
j_gene: TRBJ1-5

CDR3aa: CASSLARSTDTQYF
v_gene: TRBV5-6
j_gene: TRBJ2-3

CDR3aa: CASSGDIRDISPLHF
v_gene: TRBV6-1
j_gene: TRBJ1-6

CDR3aa: CASSIGTLNTEAFF
v_gene: TRBV19
j_gene: TRBJ1-1

CDR3aa: CASSLDIAVPSTEAFF
v_gene: TRBV7-8
j_gene: TRBJ1-1

CDR3aa: CASSLGALGTGELFF
v_gene: TRBV27
j_gene: TRBJ2-2

CDR3aa: CASSPWEGGRGFFGYTF
v_gene: TRBV4-1
j_gene: TRBJ1-2

CDR3aa: CASSPGTVQETQYF
v_gene: TRBV11-2
j_gene: TRBJ2-5

CDR3aa: CASSLAIGAYEQYF
v_gene: TRBV5-5
j_gene: TRBJ2-7

CDR3aa: CASKIGEVPKNIQYF
v_gene: TRBV6-9
j_gene: TRBJ2-4

CDR3aa: CASSQGQIAGLQETQYF
v_gene: TRBV14
j_gene: TRBJ2-5

CDR3aa: CASSETLQGRIEAFF
v_gene: TRBV2
j_gene: TRBJ1-1